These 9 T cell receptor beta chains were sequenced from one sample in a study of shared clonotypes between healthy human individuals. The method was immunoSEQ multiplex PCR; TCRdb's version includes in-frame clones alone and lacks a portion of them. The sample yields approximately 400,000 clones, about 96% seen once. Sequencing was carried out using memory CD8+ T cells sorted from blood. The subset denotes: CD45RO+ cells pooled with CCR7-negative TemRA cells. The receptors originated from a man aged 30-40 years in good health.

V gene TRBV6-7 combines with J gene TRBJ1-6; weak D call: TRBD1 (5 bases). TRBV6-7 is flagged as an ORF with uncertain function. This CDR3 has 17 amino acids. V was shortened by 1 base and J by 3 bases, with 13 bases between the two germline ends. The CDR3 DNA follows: TGTGCCAGCAGTTACTTCTCATGGGGGGTCTATAATTCACCCCTCCACTTT. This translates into CASSYFSWGVYNSPLHF.

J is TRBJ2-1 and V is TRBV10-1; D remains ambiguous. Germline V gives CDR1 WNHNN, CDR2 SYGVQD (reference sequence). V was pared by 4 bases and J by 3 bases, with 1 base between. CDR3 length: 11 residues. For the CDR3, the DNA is TGCGCCAGCAGTGGCTACAATGAGCAGTTCTTC. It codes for CASSGYNEQFF.

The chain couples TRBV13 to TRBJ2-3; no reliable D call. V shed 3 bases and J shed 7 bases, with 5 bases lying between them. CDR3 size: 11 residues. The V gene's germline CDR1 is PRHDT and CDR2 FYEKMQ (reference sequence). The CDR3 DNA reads TGTGCCAGCAGCTTGGTGAATACGCAGTATTTT. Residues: CASSLVNTQYF. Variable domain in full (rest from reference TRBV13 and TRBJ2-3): AAGVIQSPRHLIKEKRETATLKCYPIPRHDTVYWYQQGPGQDPQFLISFYEKMQSDKGSIPDRFSAQQFSDYHSELNMSSLELGDSALYFCASSLVNTQYFGPGTRLTVL.

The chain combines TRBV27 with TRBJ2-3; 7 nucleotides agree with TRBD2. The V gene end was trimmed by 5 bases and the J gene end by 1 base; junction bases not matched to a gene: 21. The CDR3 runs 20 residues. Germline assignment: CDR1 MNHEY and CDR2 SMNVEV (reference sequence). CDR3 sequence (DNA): TGTGCCAGCAGTCCTACCCCACTTGGGTTGCGGGAGTCGGGCACAGATACGCAGTATTTT. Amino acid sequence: CASSPTPLGLRESGTDTQYF.

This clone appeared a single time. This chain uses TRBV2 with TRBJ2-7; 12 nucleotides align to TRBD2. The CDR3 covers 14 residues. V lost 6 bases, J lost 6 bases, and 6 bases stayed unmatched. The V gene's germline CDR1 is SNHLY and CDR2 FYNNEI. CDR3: CASRATSGRTEQYF. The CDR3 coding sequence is TGTGCCAGCAGAGCGACTAGCGGGAGAACCGAGCAGTACTTC.

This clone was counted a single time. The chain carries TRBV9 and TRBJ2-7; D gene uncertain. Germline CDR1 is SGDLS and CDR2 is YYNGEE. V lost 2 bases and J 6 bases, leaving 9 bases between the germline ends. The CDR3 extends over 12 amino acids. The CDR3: CASSVGIGEQYF. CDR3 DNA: TGTGCCAGCAGCGTCGGCATCGGCGAGCAGTACTTC.

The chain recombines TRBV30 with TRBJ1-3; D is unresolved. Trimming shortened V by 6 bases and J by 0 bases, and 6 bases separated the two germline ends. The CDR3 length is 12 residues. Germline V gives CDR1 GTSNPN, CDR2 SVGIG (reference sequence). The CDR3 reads CACSYSGNTIYF. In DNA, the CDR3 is TGTGCCTGTTCCTACTCTGGAAACACCATATATTTT.

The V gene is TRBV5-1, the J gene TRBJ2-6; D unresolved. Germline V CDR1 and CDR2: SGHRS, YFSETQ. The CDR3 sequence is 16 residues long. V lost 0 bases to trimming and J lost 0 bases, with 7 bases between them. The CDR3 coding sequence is TGCGCCAGCAGCTTGGGACAACGCTCTGGGGCCAACGTCCTGACTTTC. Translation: CASSLGQRSGANVLTF.

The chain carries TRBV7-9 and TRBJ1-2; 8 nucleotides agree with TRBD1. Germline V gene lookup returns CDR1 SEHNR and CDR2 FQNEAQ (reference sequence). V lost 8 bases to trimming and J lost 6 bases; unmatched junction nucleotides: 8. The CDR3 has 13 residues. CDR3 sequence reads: CASLRDRLNGYTF. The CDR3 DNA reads TGTGCCAGCCTTCGGGACAGGCTCAATGGCTACACCTTC. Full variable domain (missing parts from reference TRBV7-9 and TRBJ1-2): DTGVSQNPRHKITKRGQNVTFRCDPISEHNRLYWYRQTLGQGPEFLTYFQNEAQLEKSRLLSDRFSAERPKGSFSTLEIQRTEQGDSAMYLCASLRDRLNGYTFGSGTRLTVV.